These T cell receptor beta chains were read from a single sample in a study of shared clonotypes between healthy human individuals. Data came from immunoSEQ multiplex PCR; TCRdb stores just in-frame clones and leaves some out. The data show under 1,900,000 clones, approximately 98.5% seen once. The sequenced sample consisted of naive CD4+ T cells sorted from blood. Source of these receptors: a man aged 25 to 40 in good health. Both conserved end residues are part of each CDR3. D genes are given only for firm matches. Some rows have no size entry. The others give once, few or many, or a class for an expanded clone.

len,abundance,v_gene,d_gene,j_gene,CDR3aa,CDR3nt
13,.,TRBV18,.,TRBJ2-3,CASSPGVIDTQYF,TGTGCCAGCTCACCCGGGGTTATAGATACGCAGTATTTT
19,.,TRBV5-3,.,TRBJ2-7,CARSLTGQEARSRTYEQYF,TGTGCCAGAAGCTTAACAGGGCAGGAGGCCCGATCCCGCACCTACGAGCAGTACTTC
13,.,TRBV15,.,TRBJ1-1,CATSREVAATAFF,TGTGCCACCAGCAGAGAGGTCGCAGCTACGGCTTTCTTT
14,.,TRBV27,.,TRBJ2-7,CASSLSLANYEQYF,TGTGCCAGCAGTTTATCGTTAGCAAACTACGAGCAGTACTTC
15,.,TRBV5-1,.,TRBJ1-1,CASSLDSSLNTEAFF,TGCGCCAGCAGCTTGGACAGTTCACTTAACACTGAAGCTTTCTTT
14,.,TRBV28,.,TRBJ1-4,CASSLGAANEKLFF,TGTGCCAGCAGTCTGGGGGCAGCTAATGAAAAACTGTTTTTT
14,.,TRBV18,TRBD1,TRBJ2-5,CASSEGGMAETQYF,TGTGCCAGCTCAGAAGGGGGCATGGCAGAGACCCAGTACTTC
16,.,TRBV28,TRBD1,TRBJ2-7,CASSRTGAIFSNEQYF,TGTGCCAGCAGCCGGACAGGGGCCATCTTCTCCAACGAGCAGTACTTC
14,.,TRBV28,TRBD2,TRBJ2-1,CASGSSSGLGEQFF,TGTGCCAGCGGCTCTTCTAGCGGTTTAGGGGAGCAGTTCTTC
19,.,TRBV4-1,TRBD2,TRBJ2-3,CASSHRRGGTSGTTDTQYF,TGCGCCAGCAGCCATCGCCGGGGGGGGACTAGCGGGACCACAGATACGCAGTATTTT
14,once,TRBV11-3,.,TRBJ2-2,CASSIDRNTGELFF,TGTGCCAGCAGCATTGACAGGAACACCGGGGAGCTGTTTTTT
15,.,TRBV6-6,TRBD1,TRBJ1-5,CASSYSGQGGQPQHF,TGTGCCAGCAGTTACTCAGGACAGGGCGGTCAGCCCCAGCATTTT
13,.,TRBV10-1,.,TRBJ2-3,CASSAQLTDTQYF,TGCGCCAGCAGTGCCCAGCTCACAGATACGCAGTATTTT
17,.,TRBV10-1,TRBD2,TRBJ2-7,CASSESKSGTRVYEQYF,TGCGCCAGCAGTGAGTCTAAATCCGGGACTAGAGTCTACGAGCAGTACTTC
16,once,TRBV5-1,TRBD2,TRBJ2-3,CASSPTSGPGRNTQYF,TGCGCCAGCAGTCCGACTAGCGGGCCCGGACGGAATACGCAGTATTTT
14,.,TRBV2,TRBD1,TRBJ2-5,CASSNRGLGETQYF,TGTGCCAGCAGTAACAGGGGGCTTGGGGAGACCCAGTACTTC
12,.,TRBV28,.,TRBJ1-5,CASSRPAQPQHF,TGTGCCAGCAGTAGACCCGCTCAGCCCCAGCATTTT
15,once,TRBV28,.,TRBJ1-5,CASSLIGEGNQPQHF,TGTGCCAGCAGTTTAATCGGGGAAGGCAATCAGCCCCAGCATTTT
15,.,TRBV30,.,TRBJ2-7,CAWSFPGPSSYEQYF,TGTGCCTGGAGTTTCCCGGGTCCGAGCTCCTACGAGCAGTACTTC
12,.,TRBV5-1,.,TRBJ1-1,CASSLTGTEAFF,TGCGCCAGCAGCCTGACCGGCACTGAAGCTTTCTTT
13,once,TRBV7-2,.,TRBJ2-5,CASSLRLTETQYF,TGTGCCAGCAGCCTCCGCCTTACCGAGACCCAGTACTTC
13,.,TRBV7-8,.,TRBJ1-5,CASSPGMYQPQHF,TGTGCCAGCAGCCCAGGGATGTATCAGCCCCAGCATTTT
15,.,TRBV5-4,TRBD2,TRBJ2-3,CASSSLARGTDTQYF,TGTGCCAGCAGCTCACTAGCGAGAGGCACAGATACGCAGTATTTT
14,once,TRBV18,.,TRBJ2-3,CASSPVPPGDTQYF,TGTGCCAGCTCACCAGTCCCACCCGGGGATACGCAGTATTTT
14,.,TRBV5-1,.,TRBJ1-4,CASSLGPAGEKLFF,TGCGCCAGCAGCTTGGGCCCCGCGGGGGAAAAACTGTTTTTT
15,.,TRBV5-1,TRBD2,TRBJ2-7,CASSVTSGSSYEQYF,TGCGCCAGCAGCGTAACTAGCGGAAGCTCCTACGAGCAGTACTTC
15,.,TRBV4-3,.,TRBJ2-3,CASSQGDRSTDTQYF,TGCGCCAGCAGCCAAGGGGACCGTAGCACAGATACGCAGTATTTT
14,.,TRBV6-1,.,TRBJ2-7,CASSDYRGLYEQYF,TGTGCCAGCAGTGATTATCGGGGCCTCTACGAGCAGTACTTC
14,.,TRBV10-3,TRBD2,TRBJ2-1,CATSLAVPYNEQFF,TGTGCCACCAGCCTAGCGGTTCCCTACAATGAGCAGTTCTTC
16,.,TRBV9,.,TRBJ1-3,CASSVVPVDSGNTIYF,TGTGCCAGCAGCGTAGTTCCCGTAGACTCTGGAAACACCATATATTTT